Listed here are 27 T cell receptor beta chains from one sample, sequenced in a study of vaccination and CD4 T cells after COVID-19. Antigens for these TCRs are unknown. The study sequenced cultured CD4+ T cell DNA using the Oncomine TCR Beta short-read assay. One entry per CDR3 protein, called by TCRdb with MiXCR from the PCR reads. The repertoire holds tens of thousands of distinct CDR3 sequences, with roughly half as singletons. Treatment: roughly 11-day PBMC culture with coronavirus spike peptide pools or control peptides (ViraFEST assay). The sequenced sample was CD4+ T cells from blood, cultured in vitro. The receptors originated from a human donor who had recovered from COVID-19.

The genes are TRBV12-3 or TRBV12-4 and TRBJ2-7, with D perhaps matching TRBD1 or TRBD2 (5 bases each). CDR3 size: 15 residues. The ends were cut back, 4 bases at V and 1 base at J, with 14 bases in the middle. Here the CDR3 DNA reads TGTGCCAGCAGTTCCTGGGGACCGAGTTCCTACGAGCAGTACTTC. Its translation: CASSSWGPSSYEQYF.

The chain has TRBV4-3 and TRBJ2-1; maybe TRBD2 (5 bases). Per germline, CDR1 LGHNA and CDR2 YSLEER. V lost 3 bases and J lost 9, with 9 bases in between. The CDR3 is 12 residues long. The CDR3 here is CASSHGEGEQFF. The DNA for the CDR3 is TGCGCCAGCAGCCACGGGGAAGGTGAGCAGTTCTTC.

The table lists this clonotype with a few counts. CDR3 nucleotide sequence: TGTGCCAGTAGTATGTCGACCGAGAATCAGCCCCAGCATTTT. As protein: CASSMSTENQPQHF. The chain joins TRBV19 to TRBJ1-5, with unresolved D. Trimming removed 3 bases from V and 4 bases from J, with 10 bases in between. Germline assignment: CDR1 LNHDA and CDR2 SQIVND (reference sequence). CDR3 length: 14 residues.

A few counts support this clonotype. The V call is TRBV6-1, the J call TRBJ1-5, with a tentative D call TRBD1 (6 bases). The germline V gene has CDR1 MNHNS and CDR2 SASEGT. The CDR3 is 14 amino acids. Trimming left V 4 bases short and J 7 bases short, with 14 bases between. CDR3 protein: CASSGETGRQPQHF. CDR3 bases: TGTGCCAGCAGTGGGGAGACAGGAAGGCAGCCCCAGCATTTT.

This clonotype has a handful of counts. This rearrangement joins TRBV2 to TRBJ1-6, with D perhaps TRBD1 (6 bases). The CDR3 totals 15 residues. Germline-derived CDR1 and CDR2 are SNHLY and FYNNEI. Deletions cut 7 bases from V and 10 bases from J, with 20 bases between. The CDR3, as DNA: TGTGCCAGCAAGTCCGAGGGGGGTTCAAGATCACCCCTCCACTTT. Translating gives CASKSEGGSRSPLHF.

The chain uses TRBV2 and TRBJ1-1, with D perhaps TRBD1 (5 bases). V gave up 4 bases and J gave up 3 bases, with 9 bases separating them. There are 13 residues in the CDR3. From germline, CDR1 is SNHLY and CDR2 FYNNEI. The CDR3 protein is CASSVDTDTEAFF. The CDR3, as DNA: TGTGCCAGCAGTGTGGACACGGACACTGAAGCTTTCTTT.

The chain combines TRBV7-8 with TRBJ1-3, with D hard to call. The CDR3 length is 15 residues. V lost 1 base, J lost 4 bases, and 11 bases lay in between. The germline gives CDR1 SGHVS, CDR2 FQNEAQ. CDR3 in DNA: TGTGCCAGCAGCTTAGGCGTGGCAGCCGGAAACACCATATATTTT. Translated: CASSLGVAAGNTIYF.

With respect to this clonotype: At one end, the junction sequence differs from germline, possibly due to a read error. The J gene is TRBJ1-2, the V gene TRBV6-5; 9 bases line up with TRBD1. CDR3 length: 15 amino acids. Germline loops: CDR1 MNHEY, CDR2 SVGAGI. CDR3 region: CASSYRDRANYDYTF. DNA for the CDR3: TGTGCCAGCAGTTACAGGGACAGGGCTAACTATGACTACACCTTC.

The chain couples TRBV2 to TRBJ1-6; perhaps TRBD1 as D (6 bases). This CDR3 contains 13 residues. Germline V gene data show CDR1 as SNHLY and CDR2 as FYNNEI. V was shortened by 4 bases and J by 9 bases, with 10 bases between the two germline ends. The DNA of the CDR3 is TGTGCCAGCAGTGCTGAAGGGGGTTCACCCCTCCACTTT. Translation gives CASSAEGGSPLHF.

This clonotype was seen a handful of times. The chain uses TRBV10-3 and TRBJ1-6; possibly TRBD1 for D (5 bases). This CDR3 region has 14 residues. V shed 2 bases and J shed 11 bases, with 13 bases lying between them. From germline, CDR1 is ENHRY and CDR2 SYGVKD. Here the CDR3 DNA reads TGTGCCATCAGTGAGGAACAGGCCCGGACACCCCTCCACTTT. Its protein product is CAISEEQARTPLHF.

This clonotype was picked up one time. The chain combines TRBV19 with TRBJ2-3, with TRBD2 matching over 13 bases. Trimming removed 2 bases from V and 4 bases from J; junction bases left unmatched: 3. Germline CDR1 and CDR2: LNHDA and SQIVND (reference sequence). The CDR3 is 16 amino acids. The CDR3 protein is CASSIWTSGGADTQYF. The CDR3 DNA sequence: TGTGCCAGTAGTATATGGACTAGCGGGGGCGCAGATACGCAGTATTTT.

The chain employs TRBV20-1 and TRBJ1-2; D perhaps matches TRBD1 (5 bases). Germline loops: CDR1 DFQATT, CDR2 SNEGSKA (reference sequence). V was cut by 2 bases and J by 3 bases, with 19 bases left in between. The CDR3 extends over 16 amino acids. As DNA, the CDR3 is TGCAGTGCTAGAAAACCAGGGATTATTTGGGACTATGGCTACACCTTC. Amino acid sequence: CSARKPGIIWDYGYTF.

This clonotype was seen a few times. The chain employs TRBV5-4 and TRBJ2-3; D not certain. The CDR3 has 14 amino acids. CDR1 SGHNT and CDR2 YYREEE come from the germline V gene (reference sequence). V was pared by 4 bases and J by 8 bases, with 17 bases between. The CDR3 DNA reads TGTGCCAGCAGCGCTTCGGCCCAGACGAGTACGCAGTATTTT. Amino acids: CASSASAQTSTQYF.

The V gene is TRBV10-1, the J gene TRBJ1-2, with a possible D match to TRBD1 (5 bases). Per the germline V gene, CDR1 is WNHNN and CDR2 is SYGVQD (reference sequence). V was pared by 6 bases and J by 8 bases, with 16 bases between. The CDR3 is made up of 13 amino acids. CDR3 in amino acids: CASSGPRGEGYTF. DNA of the CDR3: TGCGCCAGCAGCGGCCCGAGGGGCGAAGGCTACACCTTC.

This chain joins TRBV2 and TRBJ1-1; D not resolved. Germline V CDR1 and CDR2: SNHLY, FYNNEI. CDR3 size: 13 residues. V gave up 8 bases and J gave up 5 bases, with 15 bases separating them. The CDR3 here is CASCNGWITEAFF. In nucleotides, the CDR3 is TGTGCCAGCTGCAACGGCTGGATTACTGAAGCTTTCTTT.

The chain employs TRBV20-1 and TRBJ1-5; a weak D match, TRBD1 (6 bases). V dropped 1 base and J dropped 4 bases, with 14 bases sitting between them. Germline V lookup: CDR1 DFQATT, CDR2 SNEGSKA (reference sequence). The CDR3 spans 15 residues. CDR3 loop: CSARGTQGRNQPQHF. In DNA, the CDR3 is TGCAGTGCTAGAGGGACCCAGGGGCGAAATCAGCCCCAGCATTTT.

The DNA for the CDR3 is TGTGCCAGCAGTTACTCGAAGGGCAGGTTAAACTACAATGAGCAGTTCTTC. This sequence encodes CASSYSKGRLNYNEQFF. V is TRBV6-2 or TRBV6-3 and J is TRBJ2-1; unclear D gene. Germline-derived CDR1 and CDR2 are MNHEY and SVGEGT. Trimming shortened V by 0 bases and J by 3 bases, and 15 bases separated the two germline ends. The CDR3 is made up of 17 amino acids.

This clonotype was detected only a few times. V gene TRBV27 combines with J gene TRBJ1-5; D is undetermined. CDR1 and CDR2 from the germline V gene are MNHEY and SMNVEV (reference sequence). The V and J ends lost 6 bases and 0 bases respectively, with 9 bases between them. This CDR3 has 14 amino acids. The CDR3 DNA sequence: TGTGCCAGCAGCCAAAGCTATAGCAATCAGCCCCAGCATTTT. Encoded protein: CASSQSYSNQPQHF.

J is TRBJ2-7 and V is TRBV18, with D perhaps matching TRBD1 (5 bases). Trimming removed 1 base at V and 0 bases at J, with 10 bases between. The CDR3 has 15 residues. The germline V gene encodes CDR1 KGHSH and CDR2 LQKENI. Here the CDR3 DNA reads TGTGCCAGCTCACCACTTAGGGGAAGCTCCTACGAGCAGTACTTC. Amino acid sequence: CASSPLRGSSYEQYF.

This clonotype was counted a few times. A junction end diverges from the germline sequence, so it may reflect a read error. The V gene is TRBV27, the J gene TRBJ2-7; D is perhaps TRBD1 (6 bases). CDR1 is MNHEY, CDR2 SMNVEV, per germline (reference sequence). The CDR3 contains 15 residues. CDR3 sequence: CASSLNTGTIYEQYF. The CDR3 DNA follows: TGCGCCAGCAGCCTCAATACCGGGACAATCTACGAGCAGTACTTC.

This clonotype was detected only once. The chain combines TRBV19 with TRBJ2-2; 8 bases map to TRBD2. The CDR3 totals 18 residues. The germline V gene has CDR1 LNHDA and CDR2 SQIVND (reference sequence). V shed 5 bases and J 2 bases; nucleotides not matched to a gene: 13. CDR3 in DNA: TGTGCCAGTAGTTTAGCGGTGGGGAGCGGGGGCAACACCGGGGAGCTGTTTTTT. It is translated as CASSLAVGSGGNTGELFF.

V usage is TRBV28 and J usage is TRBJ1-6, with 8 bases that match TRBD1. The germline CDR1 and CDR2 sequences are MDHEN and SYDVKM. The CDR3 consists of 18 residues. V was clipped by 5 bases and J by 7 bases; unmatched bases: 16. For the CDR3, the DNA is TGTGCCAGCAGTCACCGGGACAGGAGTTTAGTTAAGAATTCACCCCTCCACTTT. This gives the protein CASSHRDRSLVKNSPLHF. Drawing the rest from reference TRBV28 and TRBJ1-6, the complete variable domain is DVKVTQSSRYLVKRTGEKVFLECVQDMDHENMFWYRQDPGLGLRLIYFSYDVKMKEKGDIPEGYSVSREKKERFSLILESASTNQTSMYLCASSHRDRSLVKNSPLHFGNGTRLTVT.

This chain joins TRBV27 and TRBJ2-7; TRBD2 agrees at 12 bases. Germline trimming cut 8 bases from V and 5 bases from J; bases unmatched to any gene: 7. Germline V gives CDR1 MNHEY, CDR2 SMNVEV (reference sequence). The CDR3 consists of 14 residues. CDR3 nucleotide sequence: TGTGCCAGCGGGAGACTAGCGGGAGTAAACGAGCAGTACTTC. As protein: CASGRLAGVNEQYF.

This clonotype has more than one count but fewer than ten. This chain uses TRBV2 with TRBJ1-6; D is perhaps TRBD1 (6 bases). The V gene lost 6 bases and the J gene lost 0 bases, with 9 bases spanning the gap. CDR3 length: 15 residues. Germline V gene lookup returns CDR1 SNHLY and CDR2 FYNNEI. The CDR3 region is CASSSDSSYNSPLHF. CDR3 nucleotides: TGTGCCAGCAGCTCGGACAGCTCCTATAATTCACCCCTCCACTTT.

The CDR3 coding sequence is TGTGCCAGCAGCCAGACTGCGTATAGCAATCAGCCCCAGCATTTT. Encoded protein: CASSQTAYSNQPQHF. The V call is TRBV7-2, the J call TRBJ1-5; D not certain. This CDR3 has 15 amino acids. The germline CDR1 and CDR2 sequences are SGHTA and FQGNSA. Trimming pared 5 bases from V and 0 bases from J, leaving 11 bases between.

On this clonotype: Its ends do not fully match the called genes, so a read error is possible. The CDR3 DNA reads as TGTGCCAGCAGCTTAGCCGCAGGGGCCACTGAAGCTTTCTTT. Amino acid sequence: CASSLAAGATEAFF. The chain combines TRBV12-3 or TRBV12-4 with TRBJ1-1; a weak D match, TRBD1 (6 bases). This CDR3 has 14 residues.

This chain uses TRBV27 with TRBJ2-2; D ambiguous. Germline V gives CDR1 MNHEY, CDR2 SMNVEV (reference sequence). V shed 1 base and J shed 0 bases, with 15 bases lying between them. The CDR3 sequence is 18 residues long. The CDR3, as DNA: TGTGCCAGCAGTTTATGGGATGCGTTCAACACGAACACCGGGGAGCTGTTTTTT. The encoded protein is CASSLWDAFNTNTGELFF.